The rows below give T cell receptor beta chains drawn from one sample of a study of T cell responses to AZD1222 COVID-19 vaccine. Measured with immunoSEQ multiplex PCR; TCRdb has only the in-frame clones, and not every one. The sample includes 86,000 or so clones, roughly 86% of them seen just once. Sequences were derived from peripheral blood, sampled 28 days after the second AZD1222 dose. Receptors were obtained from an adult who received the AZD1222 COVID-19 vaccine. Each CDR3 is given with its conserved first and last residue. Fields, in order: J gene, clone size, D gene, V gene, CDR3 protein, CDR3 DNA. A D gene is named only where the DNA matches it firmly. The size field is filled for only some rows; it gives once, few, many or a size class.

TRBJ1-3,once,-,TRBV5-1,CASRVDISGNTIYF,TGCGCCAGCAGGGTGGACATCTCTGGAAACACCATATATTTT
TRBJ2-2,-,-,TRBV29-1,CSIRLENTGELFF,TGCAGCATCAGACTAGAGAACACCGGGGAGCTGTTTTTT
TRBJ2-7,-,TRBD2,TRBV3-1/TRBV3-2,CASSQGIAGVSEQYF,TGTGCCAGCAGCCAAGGTATAGCGGGAGTTAGCGAGCAGTACTTC
TRBJ2-7,few,TRBD2,TRBV3-1/TRBV3-2,CASSLTTSGRGVREQYF,TGTGCCAGCAGCCTTACGACTAGCGGGAGAGGGGTCCGCGAGCAGTACTTC
TRBJ1-1,once,TRBD1,TRBV27,CASSLLGGTVNTEAFF,TGTGCCAGCAGTTTATTGGGAGGGACAGTGAACACTGAAGCTTTCTTT
TRBJ1-5,-,-,TRBV27,CASSLSGGRGNQPQHF,TGTGCCAGCAGTTTATCGGGTGGGAGGGGCAATCAGCCCCAGCATTTT
TRBJ2-7,-,-,TRBV19,CASSMAQGIHEQYF,TGTGCCAGTAGTATGGCTCAGGGGATCCACGAGCAGTACTTC
TRBJ2-3,-,-,TRBV6-6,CASSYGPGFTDTQYF,TGTGCCAGCAGTTATGGGCCCGGATTCACAGATACGCAGTATTTT
TRBJ1-1,once,TRBD1,TRBV29-1,CSVSFRGLGTEAFF,TGCAGCGTCTCCTTTAGGGGGCTTGGCACTGAAGCTTTCTTT
TRBJ2-7,-,-,TRBV5-1,CATPRGSRYEQYF,TGCGCCACCCCGCGGGGTTCAAGGTACGAGCAGTACTTC
TRBJ2-7,-,TRBD2,TRBV4-3,CASSPGLAAYEQYF,TGCGCCAGCAGCCCAGGACTAGCGGCCTACGAGCAGTACTTC
TRBJ2-7,-,-,TRBV11-3,CASSLARDGYYEQYF,TGTGCCAGCAGCTTAGCAAGGGACGGATACTACGAGCAGTACTTC
TRBJ2-3,-,-,TRBV5-1,CASSLWGRLAGHSDDTQYF,TGCGCCAGCAGCTTGTGGGGTAGGTTAGCCGGCCATTCGGATGATACGCAGTATTTT
TRBJ2-7,-,TRBD1,TRBV4-1,CASSHGQALYEQYF,TGCGCCAGCAGCCACGGACAGGCCCTTTACGAGCAGTACTTC
TRBJ1-6,-,-,TRBV14,CASSQDGRGNSPLHF,TGTGCCAGCAGCCAAGACGGCAGGGGCAATTCACCCCTCCACTTT
TRBJ2-1,few,-,TRBV7-2,CASSLSLSGGSFEQFF,TGTGCCAGCAGCTTATCCCTTTCAGGGGGGAGCTTCGAGCAGTTCTTC
TRBJ1-3,-,-,TRBV4-1,CASSQGSTIAGNTIYF,TGCGCCAGCAGCCAAGGGTCGACAATCGCTGGAAACACCATATATTTT
TRBJ1-1,few,-,TRBV11-2,CASSLFDTEAFF,TGTGCCAGCAGCTTATTTGACACTGAAGCTTTCTTT
TRBJ1-2,-,-,TRBV5-1,CASSLVSLYGYTF,TGCGCCAGCAGCTTGGTCTCCCTCTATGGCTACACCTTC
TRBJ1-1,once,-,TRBV7-2,CASSSTGVSGIGNTEAFF,TGTGCCAGCAGCTCGACAGGTGTGTCAGGGATTGGGAACACTGAAGCTTTCTTT
TRBJ2-1,-,-,TRBV29-1,CSVEGGIQNEQFF,TGCAGCGTTGAAGGCGGGATTCAGAATGAGCAGTTCTTC
TRBJ2-1,-,-,TRBV27,CASSGANSYNEQFF,TGTGCCAGCAGCGGGGCCAACTCCTACAATGAGCAGTTCTTC
TRBJ2-5,once,TRBD2,TRBV6-1,CASSDLTSGRGGETQYF,TGTGCCAGCAGTGATCTGACTAGCGGGAGAGGAGGAGAGACCCAGTACTTC
TRBJ2-3,-,-,TRBV18,CASSPQRTERITDTQYF,TGTGCCAGCTCACCACAGAGGACGGAACGAATCACAGATACGCAGTATTTT
TRBJ2-3,-,-,TRBV6-2/TRBV6-3,CASSSHPGTPSTDTQYF,TGTGCCAGCAGTTCCCACCCCGGGACACCCAGCACAGATACGCAGTATTTT
TRBJ2-1,-,TRBD2,TRBV27,CASSFGPGTSGALEQFF,TGTGCCAGCAGTTTTGGACCCGGGACTAGCGGAGCCTTGGAGCAGTTCTTC
TRBJ1-1,-,TRBD1,TRBV5-1,CASSPRGAGGRLVAFF,TGCGCCAGCAGCCCGCGGGGGGCAGGGGGCCGACTGGTTGCTTTCTTT
TRBJ2-3,-,TRBD2,TRBV3-1/TRBV3-2,CASSMGGRRTDTQYF,TGTGCCAGCAGCATGGGGGGGAGACGCACAGATACGCAGTATTTT
TRBJ1-3,-,-,TRBV7-2,CASSLDARSGNTIYF,TGTGCCAGCAGCTTAGATGCTCGCTCTGGAAACACCATATATTTT
TRBJ2-1,few,-,TRBV6-4,CASSDQSSGEYNEQFF,TGTGCCAGCAGTGACCAAAGTAGCGGAGAGTACAATGAGCAGTTCTTC
TRBJ2-2,-,TRBD1,TRBV28,CASKKQGANTGELFF,TGTGCCAGCAAAAAACAGGGGGCGAACACCGGGGAGCTGTTTTTT
TRBJ1-1,-,-,TRBV19,CASSIDLGGTEAFF,TGTGCCAGTAGTATAGATCTCGGAGGCACTGAAGCTTTCTTT
TRBJ2-7,few,TRBD1,TRBV12-5,CASGLRSRGPEQYF,TGTGCTAGTGGTTTAAGGTCCAGGGGGCCCGAGCAGTACTTC
TRBJ1-1,-,-,TRBV25-1,CASRNTGMRAFF,TGTGCCAGCAGGAATACGGGGATGCGGGCTTTCTTT
TRBJ1-4,-,-,TRBV4-3,CASCQGGGGGSEKLFF,TGCGCCAGCTGCCAAGGCGGGGGAGGGGGTAGTGAAAAACTGTTTTTT
TRBJ1-5,-,-,TRBV6-5,CASKEGGVSNQPQHF,TGTGCCAGCAAGGAGGGAGGGGTTAGCAATCAGCCCCAGCATTTT
TRBJ2-1,-,-,TRBV3-1/TRBV3-2,CASSQDPLANEQFF,TGTGCCAGCAGCCAAGATCCACTAGCTAATGAGCAGTTCTTC
TRBJ2-7,-,TRBD1,TRBV27,CASSLDRGGEQYF,TGTGCCAGCAGTTTAGACAGGGGCGGCGAGCAGTACTTC
TRBJ1-2,few,-,TRBV2,CASSASNYGYTF,TGTGCCAGCAGTGCCAGTAACTATGGCTACACCTTC
TRBJ2-1,-,TRBD2,TRBV4-1,CASSPLGLADYNEQFF,TGCGCCAGCAGCCCCCTAGGCCTAGCGGACTACAATGAGCAGTTCTTC
TRBJ2-1,-,TRBD2,TRBV2,CASTKSGSSYNEQFF,TGTGCCAGCACAAAAAGCGGGAGCTCCTACAATGAGCAGTTCTTC
TRBJ2-5,-,-,TRBV29-1,CSVVLGETQYF,TGCAGCGTTGTCTTGGGGGAGACCCAGTACTTC
TRBJ1-1,-,TRBD1,TRBV19,CASITGGADEAFF,TGTGCCAGTATTACAGGGGGCGCCGATGAAGCTTTCTTT
TRBJ2-3,-,TRBD1,TRBV6-1,CASSERTGGVDTQYF,TGTGCCAGCAGTGAAAGAACAGGGGGTGTCGATACGCAGTATTTT
TRBJ2-7,once,TRBD2,TRBV11-2,CASSLAASGIYEQYF,TGTGCCAGCAGCTTAGCGGCTAGCGGGATTTACGAGCAGTACTTC
TRBJ2-2,-,-,TRBV4-2,CASSQDEGGTGELFF,TGTGCCAGCAGCCAAGATGAGGGGGGCACCGGGGAGCTGTTTTTT
TRBJ2-2,-,-,TRBV21-1,CASSRFYWGLAETNTGELFF,TGTGCCAGCAGCAGGTTTTATTGGGGACTAGCGGAGACGAACACCGGGGAGCTGTTTTTT
TRBJ2-1,-,TRBD2,TRBV27,CASSLGLVSYNEQFF,TGTGCCAGCAGTCTGGGACTAGTTTCCTACAATGAGCAGTTCTTC
TRBJ1-5,-,-,TRBV2,CASSVSLRTGQDQPQHF,TGTGCCAGCAGTGTCTCCCTCCGGACGGGGCAAGATCAGCCCCAGCATTTT